This T cell receptor (beta chain) comes out of a study of CD8 T cells in Susac syndrome. Random hexamers served to reverse transcribe about 0.5 to 1 ug RNA. Amplification of TCR beta CDR3 spanned 54 Vbeta and 13 Jbeta via immunoSEQ multiplex PCR. TCRdb independently ran MiXCR on the immunoSEQ multiplex PCR reads; one entry per CDR3 protein. Here the sample spans under 250,000 distinct CDR3 sequences, 85% to 95% being singletons. High-throughput TCR beta sequencing covered peripheral CD8+ and CD4+ T cells. Isolation of CD8+ and CD4+ T cells was performed negatively, whereas enrichment of TEMRA cells was done by FACS. The receptor's source is a human donor with Susac syndrome. Sequencing was carried out using CD4+ T cells from PBMCs.

CDR3 loop: CSPQGPMYNEQFF. The CDR3 DNA is TGCAGTCCCCAGGGCCCGATGTACAATGAGCAGTTCTTC. The genes are TRBV20-1 and TRBJ2-1, with D possibly being TRBD1 (5 bases). The CDR3 loop spans 13 amino acids. The ends were cut back, 8 bases at V and 4 bases at J, with 15 bases in the middle. Germline CDR1 and CDR2: DFQATT and SNEGSKA (reference sequence).